This T cell receptor beta chain was identified in a study of cytomegalovirus exposure and HLA in healthy donors. Study findings and constraints: TCR beta chain V- and J-gene trimming was linked, in a later analysis, to a missense variant in DCLRE1C.

This clone was seen a single time. The antigen is not known. Germline V gene lookup returns CDR1 SGDLS and CDR2 YYNGEE. This CDR3 region has 16 residues. The trim removed 4 bases at V and 4 bases at J, leaving 11 bases unmatched. Researchers ran the PCR with 60 Vbeta and 13 Jbeta primers. Only in-frame clones appear in the TCRdb table, and some are missing; sequencing was by immunoSEQ multiplex PCR. The table records about 190,000 clones, roughly three quarters of them present only once. The source material was PBMCs. The clonotype was recovered from a woman between 18 and 29 years old in good health and CMV-seronegative. This sequence joins TRBV9 and TRBJ2-7; 10 positions agree with TRBD2. CDR3 loop: CASSSRSLAGIYEQYF. The CDR3 DNA is TGTGCCAGCAGCTCAAGGTCACTAGCGGGGATTTACGAGCAGTACTTC.